Following are 21 T cell receptor beta chains from one sample sequenced in a study of cytomegalovirus exposure and HLA in healthy donors. The PCR ran on 60 Vbeta and 13 Jbeta primers. Produced via immunoSEQ multiplex PCR; TCRdb's table is partial and in-frame only. The table records approximately 180,000 clones, roughly 80% of them present only once. Sequenced material: PBMCs. The receptors here all came from a man aged 18 to 29 in good health and CMV-seronegative.

V gene TRBV7-2 combines with J gene TRBJ2-2; the D gene is possibly TRBD2 (5 bases). V was pared by 4 bases and J by 0 bases, with 9 bases between. This CDR3 comprises 15 residues. Germline CDR1 reads SGHTA; CDR2 reads FQGNSA. The CDR3 nucleotides read TGTGCCAGCAGCTCGAGCGGCGCGAACACCGGGGAGCTGTTTTTT. Translated: CASSSSGANTGELFF.

The rearrangement links TRBV5-1 to TRBJ2-7; 8 bases agree with TRBD1. This CDR3 is 16 amino acids long. The germline V gene encodes CDR1 SGHRS and CDR2 YFSETQ. V lost 1 base, J lost 1 base, and 7 bases stayed unmatched. CDR3 nucleotides: TGCGCCAGCAGCTTGAGAGGACAGGGAAGGTCCTACGAGCAGTACTTC. The encoded protein is CASSLRGQGRSYEQYF.

The rearrangement uses TRBV27 and TRBJ2-1; 8 nucleotides line up with TRBD2. Per the germline V gene, CDR1 is MNHEY and CDR2 is SMNVEV (reference sequence). V was clipped by 2 bases and J by 4 bases; unmatched bases: 4. The CDR3 totals 15 residues. CDR3 loop: CASSLRGGLYNEQFF. As DNA, the CDR3 is TGTGCCAGCAGTTTACGGGGGGGTCTATACAATGAGCAGTTCTTC.

Written as DNA, the CDR3 is TGTGCCAGCAGCTTAGCCGGGACTAGCCCCACAAATGAGCAGTTCTTC. Translating it yields CASSLAGTSPTNEQFF. The chain uses TRBV7-2 and TRBJ2-1, with 9 bases fitting TRBD2. Trimming took 0 bases from V and 7 from J; bases not matched to a gene: 7. The CDR3 length is 16 residues. Germline CDR1 and CDR2: SGHTA and FQGNSA.

The chain recombines TRBV4-1 with TRBJ2-1; 16 bases agree with TRBD2. This CDR3 region has 17 residues. The J segment lost 7 bases and the V segment lost 0 bases, leaving 3 bases of the junction unmatched. In germline, CDR1 is MGHRA, CDR2 YSYEKL. The CDR3 protein is CASSQEGLAGGRNEQFF. The CDR3 DNA is TGCGCCAGCAGCCAAGAGGGACTAGCGGGAGGGCGAAATGAGCAGTTCTTC.

J is TRBJ2-7 and V is TRBV9, with D possibly being TRBD1 (6 bases). V shed 4 bases and J shed 6 bases, with 17 bases lying between them. Per the germline V gene, CDR1 is SGDLS and CDR2 is YYNGEE. The CDR3 length is 14 residues. The CDR3 is CASSPKVGAGEQYF. CDR3 nucleotides: TGTGCCAGCAGCCCGAAGGTGGGGGCGGGCGAGCAGTACTTC.

This clone was picked up one time. The chain recombines TRBV30 with TRBJ1-3; D is undetermined. The CDR3 covers 13 residues. Germline loops: CDR1 GTSNPN, CDR2 SVGIG (reference sequence). Trimming left V 5 bases short and J 1 base short, with 9 bases between. CDR3 nucleotides: TGTGCCTGGGATAGTAGTTCTGGAAACACCATATATTTT. This encodes CAWDSSSGNTIYF.

This chain uses TRBV7-9 with TRBJ2-1; D uncertain. The germline V and J ends were trimmed by 5 bases and 4 bases, with 9 bases remaining between them. The germline gives CDR1 SEHNR, CDR2 FQNEAQ (reference sequence). This CDR3 comprises 13 residues. The DNA for the CDR3 is TGTGCCAGCAGCCCTAGGTCATACAATGAGCAGTTCTTC. It translates to CASSPRSYNEQFF.

The rearrangement links TRBV7-2 to TRBJ1-1, with TRBD1 identical over 8 bases. CDR3 length: 15 residues. With 6 bases clipped from V and 1 base from J, the junction kept 7 bases outside the gene matches. Germline values: CDR1 SGHTA, CDR2 FQGNSA. The CDR3 DNA sequence: TGTGCCAGCAGATCCGGACAGGGCGAGAACACTGAAGCTTTCTTT. Protein sequence: CASRSGQGENTEAFF.

The chain employs TRBV15 and TRBJ2-7, with TRBD1 identical over 11 bases. Germline trimming cut 6 bases from V and 1 base from J; bases unmatched to any gene: 5. In germline, CDR1 is LNHNV, CDR2 YYDKDF (reference sequence). The CDR3 is made up of 15 amino acids. This chain's CDR3 is CATSIGQGASYEQYF. The CDR3 nucleotides are TGTGCCACCAGTATAGGACAGGGGGCTTCCTACGAGCAGTACTTC.

This clone was observed a handful of times. Germline is not matched at one junction end, which may reflect a read error. The chain uses TRBV7-7 and TRBJ1-1, with D hard to call. The CDR3 extends over 16 amino acids. In germline, CDR1 is SSHAT, CDR2 FNYEAQ (reference sequence). CDR3 loop: CASSQVLWALNTEAFF. CDR3 sequence (DNA): TGTGCTAGCAGCCAGGTGCTATGGGCTTTGAACACTGAAGCTTTCTTT.

The V call is TRBV7-9, the J call TRBJ2-7, with 7 bases that match TRBD1. Germline trimming cut 5 bases from V and 4 bases from J; bases unmatched to any gene: 2. Germline values: CDR1 SEHNR, CDR2 FQNEAQ (reference sequence). This CDR3 is built from 12 residues. CDR3 in DNA: TGTGCCAGCAGCACCAGGGGGTACGAGCAGTACTTC. This sequence encodes CASSTRGYEQYF.

The chain employs TRBV7-2 and TRBJ2-5; 9 bases match TRBD1. The germline gives CDR1 SGHTA, CDR2 FQGNSA. V dropped 3 bases and J dropped 2; count of bases not matched to a gene: 7. This CDR3 contains 16 residues. In DNA form, the CDR3 reads TGTGCCAGCAGCTTCCGGGACAGGGAAAGGCAAGAGACCCAGTACTTC. It yields the protein CASSFRDRERQETQYF.

V and J are TRBV6-5 and TRBJ1-2, with 8 bases that match TRBD1. V shed 6 bases and J 8 bases; nucleotides not matched to a gene: 5. Germline loops: CDR1 MNHEY, CDR2 SVGAGI. The CDR3 has 12 residues. CDR3 in amino acids: CASRRTGSGYTF. The CDR3 DNA is TGTGCCAGCAGGCGGACAGGGTCCGGCTACACCTTC.

This chain joins TRBV9 and TRBJ1-1; D is unclear. The germline V gene has CDR1 SGDLS and CDR2 YYNGEE. V shed 3 bases and J shed 0 bases, with 9 bases lying between them. CDR3 size: 14 residues. CDR3 in amino acids: CASSARQLNTEAFF. Here the CDR3 DNA reads TGTGCCAGCAGCGCTAGGCAGTTGAACACTGAAGCTTTCTTT.

This clone has more than one count but fewer than ten. CDR3 nucleotide sequence: TGTGCCAGCAGTTACGGTGTCGGGTCTAATGAAAAACTGTTTTTT. It codes for CASSYGVGSNEKLFF. V gene TRBV6-5 combines with J gene TRBJ1-4, with no clear D. The length of the CDR3 is 15 residues. The V gene's germline CDR1 is MNHEY and CDR2 SVGAGI. The V and J ends lost 2 bases and 3 bases respectively, with 10 bases between them.

The V call is TRBV5-1, the J call TRBJ1-2, with a weak D call TRBD1 (6 bases). The CDR3 runs 17 residues. V lost 6 bases to trimming and J lost 4 bases, with 25 bases between them. CDR1 is SGHRS, CDR2 YFSETQ, per germline. DNA of the CDR3: TGCGCCAGCACCAACTCACAGGGTGGATGGAACCCCTATGGCTACACCTTC. Protein sequence: CASTNSQGGWNPYGYTF.

The chain links TRBV6-5 to TRBJ2-7; 8 nucleotides align to TRBD1. J gave up 5 bases and V 4 bases, and 13 bases lay outside the gene matches. The CDR3 runs to 16 residues. Germline CDR1 and CDR2: MNHEY and SVGAGI. CDR3 in amino acids: CASSFTQGAGADEQYF. The CDR3 DNA is TGTGCCAGCAGTTTCACTCAGGGGGCGGGCGCCGACGAGCAGTACTTC.

V is TRBV6-6 and J is TRBJ1-2, with a tentative D call TRBD1 (6 bases). Trimming took off 6 bases at V and 8 bases at J, with 25 bases between the two ends. From germline, CDR1 is MNHNY and CDR2 SVGAGI (reference sequence). CDR3 size: 16 residues. The CDR3 sequence is CASRRRAAGETGGYTF. The CDR3 DNA reads as TGTGCCAGCAGGCGAAGGGCGGCAGGGGAGACCGGCGGCTACACCTTC.

A single count supports this clone. The J gene is TRBJ1-3, the V gene TRBV7-9, with D uncertain. The V end was cut by 11 bases, the J end by 4 bases, with 6 bases between. CDR1 is SEHNR and CDR2 is FQNEAQ in the germline V gene (reference sequence). The CDR3 is 10 residues long. CDR3 sequence: CAPGGNTIYF. In nucleotides, the CDR3 is TGTGCCCCGGGGGGAAACACCATATATTTT.

The chain has TRBV7-9 and TRBJ2-2; possibly TRBD2 for D (6 bases). Germline-derived CDR1 and CDR2 are SEHNR and FQNEAQ (reference sequence). CDR3 size: 16 residues. V dropped 5 bases and J dropped 2 bases, with 15 bases sitting between them. CDR3 region: CASSPGSVGNTGELFF. CDR3 in DNA: TGTGCCAGCAGCCCCGGGAGTGTGGGTAACACCGGGGAGCTGTTTTTT.